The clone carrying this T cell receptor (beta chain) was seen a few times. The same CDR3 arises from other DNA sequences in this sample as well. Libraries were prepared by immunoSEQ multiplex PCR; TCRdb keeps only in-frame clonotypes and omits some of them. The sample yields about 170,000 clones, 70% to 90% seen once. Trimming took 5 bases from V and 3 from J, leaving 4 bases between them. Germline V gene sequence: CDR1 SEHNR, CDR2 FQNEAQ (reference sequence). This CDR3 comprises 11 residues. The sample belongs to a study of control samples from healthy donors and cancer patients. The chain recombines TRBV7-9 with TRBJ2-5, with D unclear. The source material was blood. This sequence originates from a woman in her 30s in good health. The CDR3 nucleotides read TGTGCCAGCAGCCCAAAAGAGACCCAGTACTTC. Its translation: CASSPKETQYF. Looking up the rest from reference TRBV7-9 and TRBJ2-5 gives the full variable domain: DTGVSQNPRHKITKRGQNVTFRCDPISEHNRLYWYRQTLGQGPEFLTYFQNEAQLEKSRLLSDRFSAERPKGSFSTLEIQRTEQGDSAMYLCASSPKETQYFGPGTRLLVL.